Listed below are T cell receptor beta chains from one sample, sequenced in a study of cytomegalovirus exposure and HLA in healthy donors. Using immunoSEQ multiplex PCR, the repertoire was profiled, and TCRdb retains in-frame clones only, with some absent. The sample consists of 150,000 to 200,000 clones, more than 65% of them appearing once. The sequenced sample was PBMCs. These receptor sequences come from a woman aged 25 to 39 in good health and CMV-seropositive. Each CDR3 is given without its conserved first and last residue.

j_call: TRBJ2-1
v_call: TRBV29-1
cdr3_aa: SVVGGEGTYNEQF

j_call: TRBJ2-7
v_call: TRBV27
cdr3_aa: ASSLSRLLSSYEQY

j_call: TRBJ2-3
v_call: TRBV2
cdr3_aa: ASSDQDSTGSTDTQY

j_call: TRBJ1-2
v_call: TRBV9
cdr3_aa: ASSVDQGTYGYT

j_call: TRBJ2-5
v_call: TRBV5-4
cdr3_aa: ASSGGGGTETQY

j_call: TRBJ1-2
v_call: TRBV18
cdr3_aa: ASSPQLPGQLIFNYGYT

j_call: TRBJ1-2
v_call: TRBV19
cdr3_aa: ASSFGQGPGYT

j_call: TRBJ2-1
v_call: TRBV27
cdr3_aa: ASRNPGLAGSEQF

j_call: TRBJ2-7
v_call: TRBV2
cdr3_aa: ASSIDRVQRSSYEQY

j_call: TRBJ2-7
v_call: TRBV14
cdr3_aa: ASSQDEITYEQY

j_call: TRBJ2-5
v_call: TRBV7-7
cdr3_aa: ASSLTSGRAETQY

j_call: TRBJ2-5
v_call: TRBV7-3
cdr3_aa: ASSLGASGTQY

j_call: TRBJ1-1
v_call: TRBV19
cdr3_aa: ASSPQGASTEAF

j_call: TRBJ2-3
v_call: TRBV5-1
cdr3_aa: ASSFGAGVGDTQY

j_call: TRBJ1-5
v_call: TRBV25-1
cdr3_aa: ASSGGSWEPQH

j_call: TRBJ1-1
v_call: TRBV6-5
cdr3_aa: ASSRGQYMNTEAF

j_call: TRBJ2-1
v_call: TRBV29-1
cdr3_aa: SVFLRTGQSSSIYNEQF

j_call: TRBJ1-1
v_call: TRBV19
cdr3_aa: ASSVQGRDTEAF

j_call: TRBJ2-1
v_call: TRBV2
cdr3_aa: ASSREDLYNEQF

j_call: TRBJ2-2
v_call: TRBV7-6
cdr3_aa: ASSPAGTSIGELF

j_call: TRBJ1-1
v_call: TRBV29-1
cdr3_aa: SVPRTGGLNTEAF

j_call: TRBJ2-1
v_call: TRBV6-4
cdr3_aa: ASSDFGGRLHNEQF

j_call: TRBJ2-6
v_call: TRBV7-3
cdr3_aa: ASSLPRAHSGANVLT

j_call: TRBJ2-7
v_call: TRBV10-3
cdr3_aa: AISAVAGISYEQY

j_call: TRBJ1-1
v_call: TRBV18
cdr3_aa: ASSPRVTSDTEAF

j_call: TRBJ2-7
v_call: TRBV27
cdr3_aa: ASSVSGREQY

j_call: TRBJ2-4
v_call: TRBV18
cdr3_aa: ASSGEGRGHKNIQY

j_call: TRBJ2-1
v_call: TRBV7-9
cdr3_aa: ASSSPARGAKGVDEQF

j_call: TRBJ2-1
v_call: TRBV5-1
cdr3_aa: ASSLSGDSSYNEQF

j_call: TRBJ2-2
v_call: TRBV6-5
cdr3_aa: ASSYSTGGTGELF

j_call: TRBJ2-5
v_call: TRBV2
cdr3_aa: ASTPLAVQETQY

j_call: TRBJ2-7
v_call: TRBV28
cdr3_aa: AHPLRSHNSGTSGGWLEQY

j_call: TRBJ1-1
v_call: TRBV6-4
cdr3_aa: ASSATGDGATEAF

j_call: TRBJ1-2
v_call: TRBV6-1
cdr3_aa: ASSAGAQGGYT

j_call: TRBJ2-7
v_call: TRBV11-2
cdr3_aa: ASSLRGSGVEEQY

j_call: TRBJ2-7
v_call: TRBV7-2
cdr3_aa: ASSASSGSQYEQY

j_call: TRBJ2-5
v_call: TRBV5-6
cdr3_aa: ASSPGQGAGETQY

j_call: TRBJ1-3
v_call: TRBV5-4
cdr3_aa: ASSQTGGENTIY

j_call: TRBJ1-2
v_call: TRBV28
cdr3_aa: ASSLTRLAYT

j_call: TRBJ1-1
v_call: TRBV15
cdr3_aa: ATSRDYGGGTEAF